A selection of T cell receptor beta chains follows, all from one sample in a study of tumour-infiltrating T cells in Burkitt lymphoma. Here immunoSEQ multiplex PCR was the method, and the copy in TCRdb shows in-frame clones only, minus some. Among some 260 clones listed, more than 10% were seen once. The sample consisted of tumor tissue. These receptor sequences come from a human donor with Burkitt lymphoma. Each CDR3 is given with its conserved first and last residue. D genes are given only for firm matches. Only some rows state a clone size, as once, few, many or a class for expanded clones.

V gene: TRBV7-9; D gene: NA; clone size: NA; J gene: TRBJ2-7; CDR3 length: 15; CDR3 protein: CTSSLAGTASYEQYF; CDR3 DNA: TGTACCAGCAGCTTAGCGGGGACAGCGTCCTACGAGCAGTACTTC
V gene: TRBV6-6; D gene: TRBD2; clone size: few; J gene: TRBJ2-3; CDR3 length: 16; CDR3 protein: CASSGIRTSFTDTQYF; CDR3 DNA: TGTGCCAGCAGTGGAATAAGGACTAGCTTCACAGATACGCAGTATTTT
V gene: TRBV27; D gene: TRBD2; clone size: large; J gene: TRBJ2-4; CDR3 length: 17; CDR3 protein: CASSPRSSGVTKNIQYF; CDR3 DNA: TGTGCCAGCAGTCCTCGTTCTAGCGGGGTTACCAAAAACATTCAGTACTTC
V gene: TRBV14; D gene: NA; clone size: NA; J gene: TRBJ2-2; CDR3 length: 13; CDR3 protein: CASRRGQTGELFF; CDR3 DNA: TGTGCCAGCAGAAGGGGTCAAACCGGGGAGCTGTTTTTT
V gene: TRBV6-5; D gene: TRBD1; clone size: NA; J gene: TRBJ2-3; CDR3 length: 14; CDR3 protein: CASNSGQRTDTQYF; CDR3 DNA: TGTGCCAGCAATTCGGGACAGCGCACAGATACGCAGTATTTT
V gene: TRBV19; D gene: NA; clone size: NA; J gene: TRBJ2-7; CDR3 length: 13; CDR3 protein: CASSTALSYEQYF; CDR3 DNA: TGTGCCAGTAGTACCGCCTTATCGTACGAGCAGTACTTC
V gene: TRBV2; D gene: NA; clone size: few; J gene: TRBJ2-3; CDR3 length: 14; CDR3 protein: CASLETQIMDTQYF; CDR3 DNA: TGTGCCAGCCTAGAGACACAGATAATGGATACGCAGTATTTT
V gene: TRBV19; D gene: NA; clone size: NA; J gene: TRBJ2-2; CDR3 length: 15; CDR3 protein: CASSRVPQGSGELFF; CDR3 DNA: TGTGCCAGTAGTAGGGTGCCCCAGGGATCCGGGGAGCTGTTTTTT
V gene: TRBV27; D gene: TRBD1; clone size: NA; J gene: TRBJ1-2; CDR3 length: 14; CDR3 protein: CASSLSRAGGGYTF; CDR3 DNA: TGTGCCAGCAGTTTATCCCGGGCAGGGGGTGGCTACACCTTC
V gene: TRBV5-1; D gene: NA; clone size: few; J gene: TRBJ2-3; CDR3 length: 16; CDR3 protein: CASSTLGGGGADTQYF; CDR3 DNA: TGCGCCAGCAGCACCCTGGGGGGGGGCGGGGCAGATACGCAGTATTTT
V gene: TRBV7-2; D gene: TRBD2; clone size: few; J gene: TRBJ2-3; CDR3 length: 14; CDR3 protein: CASSLGTSGGPVYF; CDR3 DNA: TGTGCCAGCAGCTTAGGGACTAGCGGGGGGCCGGTGTATTTT
V gene: TRBV9; D gene: NA; clone size: NA; J gene: TRBJ1-3; CDR3 length: 14; CDR3 protein: CASSPTSSGNTIYF; CDR3 DNA: TGTGCCAGCAGCCCCACTTCCTCTGGAAACACCATATATTTT
V gene: TRBV20-1; D gene: NA; clone size: once; J gene: TRBJ2-1; CDR3 length: 10; CDR3 protein: CSARANEQFF; CDR3 DNA: TGCAGTGCTAGGGCCAATGAGCAGTTCTTC
V gene: TRBV30; D gene: NA; clone size: NA; J gene: TRBJ1-2; CDR3 length: 14; CDR3 protein: CAWSVLGTNYGYTF; CDR3 DNA: TGTGCCTGGAGTGTACTTGGTACTAACTATGGCTACACCTTC
V gene: TRBV5-8; D gene: NA; clone size: few; J gene: TRBJ1-2; CDR3 length: 13; CDR3 protein: CASRPRKTYGYTF; CDR3 DNA: TGTGCCAGCCGGCCACGAAAGACCTATGGCTACACCTTC
V gene: TRBV19; D gene: TRBD1; clone size: NA; J gene: TRBJ1-4; CDR3 length: 16; CDR3 protein: CASSVGQPTTNEKLFF; CDR3 DNA: TGTGCCAGTAGTGTGGGACAGCCTACAACTAATGAAAAACTGTTTTTT
V gene: TRBV7-2; D gene: NA; clone size: NA; J gene: TRBJ2-2; CDR3 length: 14; CDR3 protein: CASSLAAWGGELFF; CDR3 DNA: TGTGCCAGCAGCTTAGCGGCGTGGGGCGGGGAGCTGTTTTTT
V gene: TRBV5-4; D gene: NA; clone size: few; J gene: TRBJ2-5; CDR3 length: 13; CDR3 protein: CASSQGPKETQYF; CDR3 DNA: TGTGCCAGCAGCCAGGGGCCCAAAGAGACCCAGTACTTC
V gene: TRBV18; D gene: TRBD1; clone size: NA; J gene: TRBJ1-2; CDR3 length: 17; CDR3 protein: CASSPGQGSSSDYGYTF; CDR3 DNA: TGTGCCAGCTCCCCGGGACAGGGGTCCTCTTCAGACTATGGCTACACCTTC
V gene: TRBV5-6; D gene: NA; clone size: NA; J gene: TRBJ2-4; CDR3 length: 12; CDR3 protein: CASSSGIGIQYF; CDR3 DNA: TGTGCCAGCAGTTCAGGGATAGGCATTCAGTACTTC
V gene: TRBV20-1; D gene: NA; clone size: few; J gene: TRBJ1-2; CDR3 length: 11; CDR3 protein: CSASSGYGYTF; CDR3 DNA: TGCAGTGCTAGCAGCGGCTATGGCTACACCTTC
V gene: TRBV27; D gene: TRBD1; clone size: few; J gene: TRBJ2-2; CDR3 length: 14; CDR3 protein: CASYTQGADGELFF; CDR3 DNA: TGTGCCAGCTACACTCAGGGGGCTGACGGGGAGCTGTTTTTT
V gene: TRBV5-5; D gene: NA; clone size: NA; J gene: TRBJ1-3; CDR3 length: 17; CDR3 protein: CASSLAGRPSSGNTIYF; CDR3 DNA: TGTGCCAGCAGCTTGGCCGGACGGCCAAGCTCTGGAAACACCATATATTTT
V gene: TRBV5-4; D gene: TRBD1; clone size: NA; J gene: TRBJ1-1; CDR3 length: 14; CDR3 protein: CASSPTGVNTEAFF; CDR3 DNA: TGTGCCAGCAGCCCGACAGGGGTGAACACTGAAGCTTTCTTT
V gene: TRBV5-7; D gene: TRBD1; clone size: NA; J gene: TRBJ1-2; CDR3 length: 15; CDR3 protein: CASSFETGAIYDYTF; CDR3 DNA: TGTGCCAGCAGCTTCGAGACAGGGGCGATCTATGACTACACCTTC
V gene: TRBV19; D gene: NA; clone size: few; J gene: TRBJ1-4; CDR3 length: 13; CDR3 protein: CASSLNRNEKLFF; CDR3 DNA: TGTGCCAGTAGCCTGAACCGGAATGAAAAACTGTTTTTT
V gene: TRBV29-1; D gene: TRBD1; clone size: few; J gene: TRBJ1-2; CDR3 length: 17; CDR3 protein: CSVEEGQGGGPNYGYTF; CDR3 DNA: TGCAGCGTTGAAGAGGGACAGGGGGGCGGCCCGAACTATGGCTACACCTTC
V gene: TRBV2; D gene: NA; clone size: NA; J gene: TRBJ2-7; CDR3 length: 12; CDR3 protein: CASSEAPYEQYF; CDR3 DNA: TGTGCCAGCTCTGAAGCCCCTTACGAGCAGTACTTC
V gene: TRBV6-5; D gene: NA; clone size: NA; J gene: TRBJ1-2; CDR3 length: 14; CDR3 protein: CASRRDSSNYGYTF; CDR3 DNA: TGTGCCAGCAGACGCGACAGTTCTAACTATGGCTACACCTTC
V gene: TRBV18; D gene: TRBD1; clone size: NA; J gene: TRBJ2-1; CDR3 length: 14; CDR3 protein: CASSSRQGYNEQFF; CDR3 DNA: TGTGCCAGCTCATCTCGACAGGGCTACAATGAGCAGTTCTTC
V gene: TRBV30; D gene: NA; clone size: NA; J gene: TRBJ2-1; CDR3 length: 15; CDR3 protein: CAWVRVGSAYNEQFF; CDR3 DNA: TGTGCCTGGGTCCGCGTGGGGAGCGCCTACAATGAGCAGTTCTTC
V gene: TRBV7-9; D gene: NA; clone size: few; J gene: TRBJ2-7; CDR3 length: 13; CDR3 protein: CASSSRVRGEQYF; CDR3 DNA: TGTGCCAGCAGCTCCAGAGTGAGGGGCGAGCAGTACTTC
V gene: TRBV28; D gene: NA; clone size: NA; J gene: TRBJ1-6; CDR3 length: 13; CDR3 protein: CASRRQLNSPLHF; CDR3 DNA: TGTGCCAGCAGGCGACAGCTAAATTCACCCCTCCACTTT
V gene: TRBV9; D gene: TRBD1; clone size: few; J gene: TRBJ1-2; CDR3 length: 15; CDR3 protein: CASSRPGQTNYGYTF; CDR3 DNA: TGTGCCAGCAGCAGACCGGGACAGACTAACTATGGCTACACCTTC
V gene: TRBV28; D gene: TRBD1; clone size: NA; J gene: TRBJ1-5; CDR3 length: 16; CDR3 protein: CASSLGTAYFNQPQHF; CDR3 DNA: TGTGCCAGCAGTTTAGGGACAGCCTATTTCAATCAGCCCCAGCATTTT
V gene: TRBV25-1; D gene: TRBD1; clone size: few; J gene: TRBJ1-1; CDR3 length: 17; CDR3 protein: CASSGLTGGAGNTEAFF; CDR3 DNA: TGTGCCAGCAGTGGACTGACAGGGGGCGCTGGAAACACTGAAGCTTTCTTT
V gene: TRBV6-5; D gene: NA; clone size: few; J gene: TRBJ2-1; CDR3 length: 11; CDR3 protein: CASTSGSQQFF; CDR3 DNA: TGTGCCAGCACCTCCGGGTCTCAGCAGTTCTTC
V gene: TRBV7-7; D gene: TRBD2; clone size: NA; J gene: TRBJ2-5; CDR3 length: 15; CDR3 protein: CASSLGLAGQETQYF; CDR3 DNA: TGTGCTAGCAGCTTGGGACTAGCGGGGCAAGAGACCCAGTACTTC
V gene: TRBV19; D gene: NA; clone size: NA; J gene: TRBJ1-4; CDR3 length: 13; CDR3 protein: CASGRAFNEKLFF; CDR3 DNA: TGTGCCTCCGGCAGGGCTTTTAATGAAAAACTGTTTTTT
V gene: TRBV7-9; D gene: TRBD1; clone size: NA; J gene: TRBJ2-7; CDR3 length: 15; CDR3 protein: CASSQSDRGSYEQYF; CDR3 DNA: TGTGCCAGCAGCCAATCCGACAGGGGATCATACGAGCAGTACTTC
V gene: TRBV5-1; D gene: NA; clone size: few; J gene: TRBJ2-3; CDR3 length: 14; CDR3 protein: CASSLEPGADTQYF; CDR3 DNA: TGCGCCAGCAGCTTGGAACCAGGGGCAGATACGCAGTATTTT
V gene: TRBV4-3; D gene: NA; clone size: few; J gene: TRBJ2-7; CDR3 length: 13; CDR3 protein: CASSQGNGYEQYF; CDR3 DNA: TGCGCCAGCAGCCAAGGGAATGGATACGAGCAGTACTTC
V gene: TRBV27; D gene: TRBD2; clone size: NA; J gene: TRBJ2-5; CDR3 length: 16; CDR3 protein: CASRALRTSGIETQYF; CDR3 DNA: TGTGCCAGCAGAGCGTTACGAACTAGCGGGATAGAGACCCAGTACTTC
V gene: TRBV4-3; D gene: NA; clone size: NA; J gene: TRBJ1-2; CDR3 length: 14; CDR3 protein: CASSQDPGTGGYTF; CDR3 DNA: TGCGCCAGCAGCCAAGACCCGGGGACGGGGGGCTACACCTTC
V gene: TRBV11-2; D gene: TRBD2; clone size: NA; J gene: TRBJ2-5; CDR3 length: 13; CDR3 protein: CAGAGGGRETQYF; CDR3 DNA: TGTGCCGGCGCCGGGGGGGGCAGAGAGACCCAGTACTTC
V gene: TRBV19; D gene: NA; clone size: NA; J gene: TRBJ1-1; CDR3 length: 13; CDR3 protein: CASNNGHGAEAFF; CDR3 DNA: TGTGCCAGTAATAATGGCCATGGGGCTGAAGCTTTCTTT
V gene: TRBV18; D gene: NA; clone size: NA; J gene: TRBJ2-7; CDR3 length: 14; CDR3 protein: CASSSGTETYEQYF; CDR3 DNA: TGTGCCAGCTCTTCCGGGACGGAAACCTACGAGCAGTACTTC
V gene: TRBV7-9; D gene: NA; clone size: few; J gene: TRBJ2-4; CDR3 length: 17; CDR3 protein: CASSYTYGAGAKNIQYF; CDR3 DNA: TGTGCCAGCAGCTATACTTACGGGGCTGGGGCCAAAAACATTCAGTACTTC